The rows below give T cell receptor beta chains drawn from one sample of a study of blood T cells in healthy people across ages. Each CDR3 protein is one row after TCRdb ran MiXCR on the 5' RACE reads. The sample lists some 290,000 distinct CDR3 sequences, 25% to 30% occurring once. Sequenced material: blood. The receptors stem from a woman in her 70s in good health. Each CDR3 is given with its conserved first and last residue. A D gene is named only where the DNA matches it firmly. Expanded clones get a size class; other rows say once, few or many, or leave the size out.

v_gene,abundance,d_gene,j_gene,CDR3nt,CDR3aa
TRBV10-3,.,.,TRBJ1-2,TGTGCCATCAGGGAGGGGACGGTCTCTAACTATGGCTACACCTTC,CAIREGTVSNYGYTF
TRBV5-5,.,TRBD2,TRBJ2-7,TGTGCCAGCAGCCTGGGACTAGCGGGAGAGTACTACGAGCAGTACTTC,CASSLGLAGEYYEQYF
TRBV24-1,.,TRBD2,TRBJ2-2,TGTGCCACCAGTGATAGGACTAGCGGGGCCGGGATGACCGGGGAGCTGTTTTTT,CATSDRTSGAGMTGELFF
TRBV7-3,.,.,TRBJ2-7,TGTGCCAGCAGTCCCCGGGGCGGAATTCTCTACGAGCAGTACTTC,CASSPRGGILYEQYF
TRBV20-1,.,TRBD2,TRBJ2-1,TGCAGTGCTAGTAGAGGGCGGGGGTTCTCCTACAATGAGCAGTTCTTC,CSASRGRGFSYNEQFF
TRBV6-1,few,.,TRBJ1-1,TGTGCCAGCAGCCAGATGAACACTGAAGCTTTCTTT,CASSQMNTEAFF
TRBV7-8,few,.,TRBJ2-5,TGTGCCAGCAGTATGATGACAGCGTCCCAAGAGACCCAGTACTTC,CASSMMTASQETQYF
TRBV20-1,few,TRBD2,TRBJ2-3,TGCAGTGCTAGAGTTTCTAGCGGGAGCGGAGATACGCAGTATTTT,CSARVSSGSGDTQYF
TRBV28,few,.,TRBJ1-3,TGTGCCAGCAGTCCAGCAAGAGGGGTTAGCTCTGGAAACACCATATATTTT,CASSPARGVSSGNTIYF
TRBV7-3,.,TRBD2,TRBJ2-1,TGTGCCAGCAGCTCCCCGGGACTAGCGGGAGAATTGGATGAGCAGTTCTTC,CASSSPGLAGELDEQFF
TRBV29-1,.,.,TRBJ1-5,TGCAGCGTTGTTCAAGGGGGGGATCAGCCCCAGCATTTT,CSVVQGGDQPQHF
TRBV21-1,few,.,TRBJ1-5,TGTGCCAGCAGCAAAGCCCCGGTCGGAGACGGGCAGCCCCAGCATTTT,CASSKAPVGDGQPQHF
TRBV7-6,many,.,TRBJ2-5,TGTGCCAGCAGCTTAACGATGCAAGAGACCCAGTACTTC,CASSLTMQETQYF
TRBV7-9,.,TRBD2,TRBJ2-7,TGTGCCAGCAGCGGAAGCGGGGCCTACAGCGGGCAGTACTTC,CASSGSGAYSGQYF
TRBV20-1,.,.,TRBJ1-2,TGCAGTGCTAGAGTCCAGGAGGGCAACTATGGCTACACCTTC,CSARVQEGNYGYTF
TRBV10-3,many,.,TRBJ1-2,TGTGCCACAGGAAGGGGCGCCGGCTATGGCTACACCTTC,CATGRGAGYGYTF
TRBV5-1,few,.,TRBJ2-5,TGCGCCAGCAGCTTGGGGGGGGCCCAAGAGACCCAGTACTTC,CASSLGGAQETQYF
TRBV2,many,.,TRBJ2-7,TGTGCCAGCACTGCAGCTAGATCCTACGAGCAGTACTTC,CASTAARSYEQYF
TRBV2,few,TRBD2,TRBJ2-1,TGTGCCAGCAGTCCATCTCCTAGCGGAAACAATGAGCAGTTCTTC,CASSPSPSGNNEQFF
TRBV29-1,.,TRBD2,TRBJ2-1,TGCAGCGTTGCCCGAGGGAGCGGGGGCAACAATGAGCAGTTCTTC,CSVARGSGGNNEQFF
TRBV7-2,.,.,TRBJ1-1,TGTGCCAGCAGCCTAACTGGAGATTGGACTGAAGCTTTCTTT,CASSLTGDWTEAFF
TRBV20-1,.,.,TRBJ1-5,TGCAGTGCTAGGCCCGCAGGGCAGCCCCAGCATTTT,CSARPAGQPQHF
TRBV7-2,few,.,TRBJ2-3,TGTGCCAGCAGCTTATCCCAAAGCACAGATACGCAGTATTTT,CASSLSQSTDTQYF
TRBV10-3,few,.,TRBJ1-1,TGTGCCATCAGTGAACAGTTTGAAGCTTTCTTT,CAISEQFEAFF
TRBV6-2/TRBV6-3,few,.,TRBJ2-7,TGTGCCAGCAGTCCTAGTGCTCCCTACGAGCAGTACTTC,CASSPSAPYEQYF
TRBV28,few,.,TRBJ1-2,TGTGCCAGCCGGGTGGCGGCTTATTTCGATGGCTACACCTTC,CASRVAAYFDGYTF
TRBV4-3,.,TRBD1,TRBJ1-2,TGCGCCAGCAGCCAAGGGGACAGGGATCAAGGCTACACCTTC,CASSQGDRDQGYTF
TRBV4-3,.,.,TRBJ1-2,TGCGCCAGCAGCCAAGGGGACTCTTGGGCCTATGGCTACACCTTC,CASSQGDSWAYGYTF
TRBV5-8,few,.,TRBJ2-4,TGTGCCAGCAGGCGACAGGCCGAAAATGGCATTCAGTACTTC,CASRRQAENGIQYF
TRBV20-1,.,.,TRBJ1-2,TGCAGTGCTAGGGGAGGAGCTGGGGATGGCTACACCTTC,CSARGGAGDGYTF
TRBV5-1,few,TRBD1,TRBJ2-2,TGCGCCAGCAGCTCCCGGACAGGGCCCTTCGGGGAGCTGTTTTTT,CASSSRTGPFGELFF
TRBV4-1,.,.,TRBJ2-4,TGCGCCAGCAGCCAAGGGCCCCCAGGGCTAGCCAAAAACATTCAGTACTTC,CASSQGPPGLAKNIQYF
TRBV5-1,once,TRBD2,TRBJ2-1,TGCGCCAGCAGCTTCTCGGGGGGTCCTTACAATGAGCAGTTCTTC,CASSFSGGPYNEQFF
TRBV7-2,.,.,TRBJ2-1,TGTGCCAGCAGCTTGTTTGGGGGGGCCGTAAACAATGAGCAGTTCTTC,CASSLFGGAVNNEQFF
TRBV20-1,.,.,TRBJ2-3,TGCAGTTCAATCAGGCCCTCCGGGGGCACAGATACGCAGTATTTT,CSSIRPSGGTDTQYF
TRBV4-1,few,.,TRBJ1-1,TGCGCCAGCAGCCAAGGAGGCAGCTTAACTGAAGCTTTCTTT,CASSQGGSLTEAFF
TRBV7-2,.,.,TRBJ2-1,TGTGCCAGCAGCTCGGCCTATTACAATGAGCAGTTCTTC,CASSSAYYNEQFF
TRBV4-1,once,TRBD2,TRBJ2-2,TGCGCCAGCAGCCAGGGGACTAGCATGAACACCGGGGAGCTGTTTTTT,CASSQGTSMNTGELFF
TRBV12-3/TRBV12-4,many,.,TRBJ1-1,TGTGCCAGCAGACCCGACAGGCCTGGGGCTTTCTTT,CASRPDRPGAFF
TRBV6-5,.,.,TRBJ2-7,TGTGCCAGCAATCTCGGCTACGAGCAGTACTTC,CASNLGYEQYF
TRBV11-1,few,.,TRBJ2-5,TGTGCCAGCAGCTTCGGAGGGGGGCGCCAAGAGACCCAGTACTTC,CASSFGGGRQETQYF
TRBV7-2,.,.,TRBJ1-1,TGTGCCAGCAGCTTAGAGGCCCGCATGAACACTGAAGCTTTCTTT,CASSLEARMNTEAFF
TRBV12-3/TRBV12-4,.,TRBD2,TRBJ2-1,TGTGCCAGCAAGCGGGGATCCTACAATGAGCAGTTCTTC,CASKRGSYNEQFF